This TCR beta chain was found in a study of cytomegalovirus exposure and HLA in healthy donors. Study-level points and caveats: Rarity characterized most TCR sequences, yet some public TCRs appeared in many donors.

This clone was counted a few times. Its antigen is undetermined. The PCR contained 60 Vbeta and 13 Jbeta primers. Here immunoSEQ multiplex PCR was the method, and the copy in TCRdb shows in-frame clones only, minus some. The sample lists roughly 120,000 clones, 65% to 85% seen once, with around 2.5% in the top ten. Trimming removed 6 bases at V and 6 bases at J, with 6 bases between. The CDR3 length is 11 residues. Germline-derived CDR1 and CDR2 are MNHEY and SMNVEV (reference sequence). Material: PBMCs. This TCR was sampled from a woman under 30 in good health and CMV-seronegative. This chain links TRBV27 with TRBJ2-1, with D perhaps matching TRBD1 (5 bases). The CDR3 reads CASRQVNEQFF. DNA for the CDR3: TGTGCCAGCAGACAGGTCAATGAGCAGTTCTTC.